This TCR beta chain was profiled in a study of T cell repertoires in cytomegalovirus infection. TCRdb redid the calling of the reads with MiXCR, one entry per CDR3 protein. In the table there are 40,000 to 60,000 distinct CDR3 sequences, over 20% of which are singletons. This clonotype was detected a few times. Its antigen is as yet unknown. J gave up 8 bases and V 8 bases, and 9 bases lay outside the gene matches. The CDR3 contains 13 residues. Per germline, CDR1 LNHDA and CDR2 SQIVND (reference sequence). The sequencing here drew on CD8+ T cells from cultured PBMCs, taken from culture after CMV antigen stimulation. The V call is TRBV19, the J call TRBJ1-2; 9 bases line up with TRBD1. This receptor was obtained from a human donor in good health (CMV status not recorded). Some clones in this sample may be carry-over from other donors' samples. CDR3 residues: CASSYRGPRGYTF. The CDR3 DNA follows: TGTGCCAGTTCTTACAGGGGGCCTAGGGGCTACACCTTC. The variable domain in full, completed from reference TRBV19 and TRBJ1-2, reads DGGITQSPKYLFRKEGQNVTLSCEQNLNHDAMYWYRQDPGQGLRLIYYSQIVNDFQKGDIAEGYSVSREKKESFPLTVTSAQKNPTAFYLCASSYRGPRGYTFGSGTRLTVV.